This is a list of T cell receptor beta chains from one sample in a study of CD8+ T cells in alopecia areata. The repertoire was sequenced with immunoSEQ multiplex PCR; TCRdb's copy has only in-frame clones and lacks some. Of around 100,000 clones in the sample, roughly 55% are singletons; the top ten hold 10% to 15%. Source: CD8+ T cells sorted from blood, taken at week 24, from a patient treated with tofacitinib. The receptors derive from a human donor with alopecia areata. Both conserved end residues are trimmed from each CDR3.

TRBJ1-2,TRBV6-5,ASSYGQSYGYT
TRBJ2-3,TRBV10-3,AIRDSGGDSTDTQY
TRBJ1-5,TRBV27,ASSYSSDRVVPQH
TRBJ2-1,TRBV6-5,ASSYSEGNEQF
TRBJ1-2,TRBV11-2,ASGQYGYT
TRBJ2-1,TRBV14,ASSLEQGPYNEQF
TRBJ2-3,TRBV5-1,ASTFRGDTQY
TRBJ2-7,TRBV7-9,ASSPPGQSSYEQY
TRBJ2-7,TRBV7-9,ASSPGEVAYEQY
TRBJ2-6,TRBV5-1,ASSFLSPGQSNLGANVLT
TRBJ2-1,TRBV5-4,ASSLGAGEQF
TRBJ2-4,TRBV15,ATSRVVAKNIQY
TRBJ2-2,TRBV13,ASSSGWSGELF
TRBJ2-5,TRBV5-6,ASSSLRGWDSDSGETQY
TRBJ1-2,TRBV6-5,ASSDRGSNYGYT
TRBJ1-2,TRBV19,ASGTGALYGYT
TRBJ2-5,TRBV30,AWSVAGDLQETQY
TRBJ2-5,TRBV4-1,ASSSYLAGEQETQY
TRBJ1-5,TRBV19,ASSMGQGGNQPQH
TRBJ2-7,TRBV6-6,ASSYEQGASYEQY
TRBJ2-1,TRBV9,ASSVVGSNAVEQF
TRBJ2-3,TRBV15,ATSRDGGAADTQY
TRBJ2-7,TRBV13,ASSLELSYEQY
TRBJ1-5,TRBV27,ASSFGPGGNQPQH
TRBJ1-5,TRBV27,ASSRDGYQPQH
TRBJ2-4,TRBV5-1,ASSLRDRKNIQY
TRBJ2-5,TRBV27,ASSQAIAGGRETQY
TRBJ1-1,TRBV12-5,ASGLSTRRDGYTEAF
TRBJ2-3,TRBV27,ASSLGASGLTDTQY
TRBJ2-3,TRBV6-5,ASSYSGQLGTDTQY
TRBJ2-1,TRBV29-1,SATRDRVDNEQF
TRBJ1-1,TRBV7-3,ASSPTGGRGTEAF
TRBJ2-5,TRBV7-8,ASSLASYSGGKETQY
TRBJ2-7,TRBV9,ASSPGTGLSYEQY
TRBJ1-4,TRBV11-3,ASSHGTGKNEKLF
TRBJ1-1,TRBV9,ASTLGGTSNTEAF
TRBJ2-1,TRBV12-5,ASAEPPGFGWGGYNEQF
TRBJ2-3,TRBV5-1,ASSLAGYTDTQY
TRBJ2-3,TRBV5-1,ASRPGGPTDTQY
TRBJ2-2,TRBV9,ASSVGPRAGELF
TRBJ1-2,TRBV4-1,ASSQRSDAVDGYT
TRBJ1-2,TRBV4-1,ASSQDAGNYGYT
TRBJ2-7,TRBV30,AWSFPHGYEQY
TRBJ1-1,TRBV13,ASSGQGTEAF
TRBJ2-3,TRBV29-1,SGAGPDTDTQY
TRBJ1-2,TRBV13,ASSLTGSDGYT
TRBJ2-7,TRBV27,ASRWTGGDEQY
TRBJ1-2,TRBV27,ASSFSRRLYGYT
TRBJ1-6,TRBV9,ASSVGMSTPLH
TRBJ1-1,TRBV27,ASSPSTGEMNTEAF
TRBJ1-2,TRBV21-1,ASSKRTANGYT
TRBJ2-7,TRBV5-1,ASSLVESSYEQY